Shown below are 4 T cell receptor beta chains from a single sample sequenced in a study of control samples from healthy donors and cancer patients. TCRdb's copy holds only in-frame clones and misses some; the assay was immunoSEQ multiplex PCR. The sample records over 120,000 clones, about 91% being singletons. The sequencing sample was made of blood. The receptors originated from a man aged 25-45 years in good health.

In DNA form, the CDR3 reads TGTGCCAGCAGTGATATTGGACAGGACTATGGCTACACCTTC. This sequence encodes CASSDIGQDYGYTF. V usage is TRBV2 and J usage is TRBJ1-2; TRBD1 agrees at 7 bases. The V and J ends lost 3 bases and 3 bases, in that order; junction bases with no gene match: 4. Germline CDR1 is SNHLY and CDR2 is FYNNEI. CDR3 length: 14 residues.

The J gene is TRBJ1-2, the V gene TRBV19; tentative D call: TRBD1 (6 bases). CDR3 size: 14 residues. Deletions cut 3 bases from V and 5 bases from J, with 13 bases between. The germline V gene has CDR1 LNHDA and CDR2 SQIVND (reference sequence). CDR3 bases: TGTGCCAGTAGTATCACAGGACAGAGGTATGGCTACACCTTC. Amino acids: CASSITGQRYGYTF.

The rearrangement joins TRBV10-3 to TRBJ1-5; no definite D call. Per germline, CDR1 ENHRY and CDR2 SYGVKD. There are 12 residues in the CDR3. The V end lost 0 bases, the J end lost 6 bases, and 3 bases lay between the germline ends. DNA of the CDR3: TGTGCCATCAGTGAGTCGGCTCAGCCCCAGCATTTT. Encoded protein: CAISESAQPQHF.

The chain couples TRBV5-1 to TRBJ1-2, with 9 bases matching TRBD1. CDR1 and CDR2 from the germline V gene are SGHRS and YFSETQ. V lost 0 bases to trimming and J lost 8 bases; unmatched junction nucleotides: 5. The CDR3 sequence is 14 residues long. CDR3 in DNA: TGCGCCAGCAGCTTGGGGACAGGGGAAGGGGGCTACACCTTC. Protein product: CASSLGTGEGGYTF.